These T cell receptor beta chains were read from a single sample in a study of blood T cell repertoires in COVID-19. Profiled with immunoSEQ multiplex PCR; TCRdb holds only in-frame clones, not every one. The sample consists of over 130,000 clones, around 83% of them appearing once. The sequenced sample consisted of peripheral blood. These receptors came from a woman older than 75 with acute or convalescent COVID-19. Both conserved end residues are part of each CDR3. The order of the fields is D gene, J gene, clone size, V gene, CDR3 protein, CDR3 DNA. D genes are given only for firm matches. The size field is filled for only some rows; it gives once, few, many or a size class.

d_call: TRBD1
j_call: TRBJ1-3
clone_size: NA
v_call: TRBV4-2
cdr3_aa: CASSQDYRGYQNTIYF
cdr3_nt: TGTGCCAGCAGCCAAGACTACAGGGGGTACCAAAACACCATATATTTT

d_call: NA
j_call: TRBJ1-2
clone_size: NA
v_call: TRBV14
cdr3_aa: CASSQDWGRAGYTF
cdr3_nt: TGTGCCAGCAGCCAAGATTGGGGGCGTGCTGGCTACACCTTC

d_call: NA
j_call: TRBJ1-2
clone_size: NA
v_call: TRBV7-9
cdr3_aa: CASSLGTANYGYTF
cdr3_nt: TGTGCCAGCAGCCTCGGTACAGCTAACTATGGCTACACCTTC

d_call: NA
j_call: TRBJ1-4
clone_size: NA
v_call: TRBV21-1
cdr3_aa: CASSKAMGRNRNEKLFF
cdr3_nt: TGTGCCAGCAGCAAAGCCATGGGGAGGAACCGTAATGAAAAACTGTTTTTT

d_call: TRBD1
j_call: TRBJ2-7
clone_size: NA
v_call: TRBV18
cdr3_aa: CASSPDPGQGFYEQYF
cdr3_nt: TGTGCCAGCTCACCCGACCCGGGACAGGGCTTCTACGAGCAGTACTTC

d_call: NA
j_call: TRBJ2-5
clone_size: NA
v_call: TRBV5-6
cdr3_aa: CASSLVSVQETQYF
cdr3_nt: TGTGCCAGCAGCTTGGTCTCGGTCCAAGAGACCCAGTACTTC

d_call: NA
j_call: TRBJ2-7
clone_size: NA
v_call: TRBV7-2
cdr3_aa: CASRPGQRHSYEQYF
cdr3_nt: TGTGCCAGCAGACCCGGACAACGGCATTCCTACGAGCAGTACTTC

d_call: TRBD1
j_call: TRBJ1-1
clone_size: few
v_call: TRBV28
cdr3_aa: CASSLLARQGPEAFF
cdr3_nt: TGTGCCAGCAGTTTACTAGCCAGACAGGGCCCTGAAGCTTTCTTT

d_call: NA
j_call: TRBJ2-7
clone_size: NA
v_call: TRBV7-9
cdr3_aa: CASSFSSYEQYF
cdr3_nt: TGTGCCAGCAGCTTTAGCTCCTACGAGCAGTACTTC

d_call: TRBD1
j_call: TRBJ1-2
clone_size: few
v_call: TRBV10-3
cdr3_aa: CAIRHRDRGLYGYTF
cdr3_nt: TGTGCCATCAGACACCGGGACAGGGGACTATATGGCTACACCTTC

d_call: TRBD2
j_call: TRBJ2-7
clone_size: once
v_call: TRBV5-1
cdr3_aa: CASSLVSGGASYEQYF
cdr3_nt: TGCGCCAGCAGCTTGGTATCGGGGGGTGCCTCCTACGAGCAGTACTTC

d_call: TRBD2
j_call: TRBJ2-1
clone_size: once
v_call: TRBV7-9
cdr3_aa: CASSLPGTSGRGAYNEQFF
cdr3_nt: TGTGCCAGCAGCTTACCCGGGACTAGCGGGAGGGGCGCCTACAATGAGCAGTTCTTC

d_call: NA
j_call: TRBJ1-1
clone_size: NA
v_call: TRBV6-4
cdr3_aa: CASRTRAGPTEAFF
cdr3_nt: TGTGCCAGCAGGACCAGGGCAGGGCCTACTGAAGCTTTCTTT

d_call: TRBD1
j_call: TRBJ2-5
clone_size: NA
v_call: TRBV27
cdr3_aa: CASSLGPGGSGTQYF
cdr3_nt: TGTGCCAGCAGTTTAGGGCCAGGGGGCTCGGGGACCCAGTACTTC

d_call: NA
j_call: TRBJ1-1
clone_size: NA
v_call: TRBV13
cdr3_aa: CASSLKGRGEAFF
cdr3_nt: TGTGCCAGCAGCTTAAAGGGTCGGGGTGAAGCTTTCTTT

d_call: NA
j_call: TRBJ1-1
clone_size: NA
v_call: TRBV7-2
cdr3_aa: CASSLLPHTEAFF
cdr3_nt: TGTGCCAGCAGCTTACTACCCCACACTGAAGCTTTCTTT

d_call: TRBD1
j_call: TRBJ1-3
clone_size: NA
v_call: TRBV5-1
cdr3_aa: CASSLQGENTIYF
cdr3_nt: TGCGCCAGCAGCCTCCAGGGGGAAAACACCATATATTTT

d_call: TRBD2
j_call: TRBJ2-7
clone_size: NA
v_call: TRBV5-1
cdr3_aa: CASSLTSGSHEQYF
cdr3_nt: TGCGCCAGCAGCTTGACTAGCGGGAGCCACGAGCAGTACTTC

d_call: TRBD1
j_call: TRBJ2-7
clone_size: NA
v_call: TRBV28
cdr3_aa: CASSSSGTGVHEQYF
cdr3_nt: TGTGCCAGCAGTTCATCCGGGACAGGGGTCCACGAGCAGTACTTC

d_call: TRBD1
j_call: TRBJ1-2
clone_size: NA
v_call: TRBV10-3
cdr3_aa: CAISGPDPGQGPANYGYTF
cdr3_nt: TGTGCCATCAGCGGCCCCGACCCGGGACAGGGCCCAGCTAACTATGGCTACACCTTC

d_call: TRBD1
j_call: TRBJ1-6
clone_size: few
v_call: TRBV30
cdr3_aa: CAWSVRTGGRSYNSPLHF
cdr3_nt: TGTGCCTGGAGTGTTCGGACAGGGGGCAGGTCCTATAATTCACCCCTCCACTTT

d_call: TRBD1
j_call: TRBJ1-3
clone_size: NA
v_call: TRBV18
cdr3_aa: CASSPTGAGNTIYF
cdr3_nt: TGTGCCAGCTCACCAACAGGGGCTGGAAACACCATATATTTT

d_call: NA
j_call: TRBJ1-2
clone_size: once
v_call: TRBV6-5
cdr3_aa: CATNSLGGVYGYTF
cdr3_nt: TGTGCCACCAACTCCCTCGGGGGGGTCTATGGCTACACCTTC

d_call: NA
j_call: TRBJ1-5
clone_size: NA
v_call: TRBV5-4
cdr3_aa: CASSSSLELGPQHF
cdr3_nt: TGTGCCAGCAGCTCTAGCCTTGAGTTAGGGCCCCAGCATTTT

d_call: TRBD1
j_call: TRBJ1-2
clone_size: few
v_call: TRBV5-4
cdr3_aa: CASSLRLGGRDNGYTF
cdr3_nt: TGTGCCAGCAGCTTGCGGTTAGGGGGCAGGGACAATGGCTACACCTTC

d_call: NA
j_call: TRBJ1-5
clone_size: NA
v_call: TRBV3-1/TRBV3-2
cdr3_aa: CASSQDWGGNQPQHF
cdr3_nt: TGTGCCAGCAGCCAAGATTGGGGGGGGAATCAGCCCCAGCATTTT

d_call: NA
j_call: TRBJ2-3
clone_size: once
v_call: TRBV3-1/TRBV3-2
cdr3_aa: CASSQGLITDTQYF
cdr3_nt: TGTGCCAGCAGCCAAGGACTCATCACAGATACGCAGTATTTT

d_call: NA
j_call: TRBJ1-6
clone_size: NA
v_call: TRBV2
cdr3_aa: CAGHSGVYNSPLHF
cdr3_nt: TGTGCCGGACATTCGGGAGTCTATAATTCACCCCTCCACTTT

d_call: NA
j_call: TRBJ1-6
clone_size: NA
v_call: TRBV28
cdr3_aa: CASSADNPYNSPLHF
cdr3_nt: TGTGCCAGCAGTGCCGACAATCCCTATAATTCACCCCTCCACTTT

d_call: NA
j_call: TRBJ2-7
clone_size: NA
v_call: TRBV6-6
cdr3_aa: CASSYGTKRSSYEQYF
cdr3_nt: TGTGCCAGCAGTTACGGGACAAAAAGGAGCTCCTACGAGCAGTACTTC

d_call: NA
j_call: TRBJ1-1
clone_size: NA
v_call: TRBV28
cdr3_aa: CASSRGTEAFF
cdr3_nt: TGTGCCAGCAGCCGGGGTACTGAAGCTTTCTTT

d_call: NA
j_call: TRBJ1-2
clone_size: NA
v_call: TRBV7-2
cdr3_aa: CASTAGGISNYGYTF
cdr3_nt: TGTGCCAGCACCGCGGGGGGGATCTCTAACTATGGCTACACCTTC

d_call: NA
j_call: TRBJ2-5
clone_size: NA
v_call: TRBV9
cdr3_aa: CASCPGVGTETQYF
cdr3_nt: TGTGCCAGCTGCCCAGGGGTTGGGACGGAGACCCAGTACTTC

d_call: TRBD1
j_call: TRBJ1-2
clone_size: NA
v_call: TRBV10-1
cdr3_aa: CASSAGTGNYGYTF
cdr3_nt: TGCGCCAGCAGTGCCGGGACAGGCAACTATGGCTACACCTTC

d_call: NA
j_call: TRBJ1-2
clone_size: NA
v_call: TRBV9
cdr3_aa: CASSVEWQGVRGYTF
cdr3_nt: TGTGCCAGCAGCGTAGAGTGGCAGGGTGTGCGTGGCTACACCTTC

d_call: TRBD2
j_call: TRBJ2-5
clone_size: once
v_call: TRBV7-7
cdr3_aa: CASSFRLAGIETQYF
cdr3_nt: TGTGCCAGCAGCTTTAGACTAGCGGGCATAGAGACCCAGTACTTC

d_call: TRBD2
j_call: TRBJ2-1
clone_size: NA
v_call: TRBV11-2
cdr3_aa: CASSRLAGGYNEQFF
cdr3_nt: TGTGCCAGCAGCCGACTAGCGGGAGGGTACAATGAGCAGTTCTTC

d_call: TRBD1
j_call: TRBJ2-7
clone_size: NA
v_call: TRBV9
cdr3_aa: CASSVTQGAAVYEQYF
cdr3_nt: TGTGCCAGCAGCGTGACGCAGGGGGCCGCGGTCTACGAGCAGTACTTC

d_call: NA
j_call: TRBJ2-5
clone_size: NA
v_call: TRBV6-6
cdr3_aa: CASSYFKSQETQYF
cdr3_nt: TGTGCCAGCAGTTACTTTAAATCGCAAGAGACCCAGTACTTC

d_call: TRBD2
j_call: TRBJ2-3
clone_size: NA
v_call: TRBV18
cdr3_aa: CASSPPATSGRTTDTQYF
cdr3_nt: TGTGCCAGCTCACCACCTGCTACTAGCGGGAGGACCACAGATACGCAGTATTTT

d_call: TRBD1
j_call: TRBJ2-7
clone_size: few
v_call: TRBV10-3
cdr3_aa: CAISEAGTGAYEQYF
cdr3_nt: TGTGCCATCAGTGAGGCCGGGACAGGGGCCTACGAGCAGTACTTC

d_call: TRBD1
j_call: TRBJ1-6
clone_size: NA
v_call: TRBV7-9
cdr3_aa: CASSLDRGLSPLHF
cdr3_nt: TGTGCCAGCAGCTTAGACAGGGGGCTTTCACCCCTCCACTTT

d_call: NA
j_call: TRBJ1-2
clone_size: once
v_call: TRBV5-6
cdr3_aa: CASSFTGRDGYTF
cdr3_nt: TGTGCCAGCAGCTTTACAGGGCGGGATGGCTACACCTTC

d_call: NA
j_call: TRBJ2-3
clone_size: once
v_call: TRBV5-4
cdr3_aa: CASSPRGAGDTQYF
cdr3_nt: TGTGCCAGCAGCCCCAGGGGCGCTGGCGATACGCAGTATTTT

d_call: NA
j_call: TRBJ2-7
clone_size: NA
v_call: TRBV6-1
cdr3_aa: CASSEEPVPYEQYF
cdr3_nt: TGTGCCAGCAGTGAAGAACCAGTTCCCTACGAGCAGTACTTC

d_call: TRBD2
j_call: TRBJ2-7
clone_size: NA
v_call: TRBV4-2
cdr3_aa: CASSHGTSGYYEQYF
cdr3_nt: TGTGCCAGCAGCCATGGGACTAGCGGGTACTACGAGCAGTACTTC

d_call: NA
j_call: TRBJ2-1
clone_size: NA
v_call: TRBV4-2
cdr3_aa: CASSQDPSLEQFF
cdr3_nt: TGTGCCAGCAGCCAAGATCCCAGTCTTGAGCAGTTCTTC

d_call: NA
j_call: TRBJ2-1
clone_size: NA
v_call: TRBV21-1
cdr3_aa: CASSKRGGTGAYNEQFF
cdr3_nt: TGTGCCAGCAGCAAAAGGGGAGGGACAGGGGCCTACAATGAGCAGTTCTTC

d_call: NA
j_call: TRBJ2-7
clone_size: NA
v_call: TRBV1
cdr3_aa: CTSSPSGQLWEQYF
cdr3_nt: TGCACCAGCAGCCCTAGCGGGCAACTGTGGGAGCAGTACTTC

d_call: TRBD1
j_call: TRBJ1-2
clone_size: few
v_call: TRBV7-9
cdr3_aa: CASSPRTGVNYGYTF
cdr3_nt: TGTGCCAGCAGCCCCCGCACAGGGGTTAACTATGGCTACACCTTC

d_call: TRBD2
j_call: TRBJ2-7
clone_size: NA
v_call: TRBV6-2/TRBV6-3
cdr3_aa: CASSYGGGREQYF
cdr3_nt: TGTGCCAGCAGTTATGGGGGAGGGCGCGAGCAGTACTTC

d_call: NA
j_call: TRBJ1-4
clone_size: NA
v_call: TRBV11-2
cdr3_aa: CASRSTRQGLGKREKLFF
cdr3_nt: TGTGCCAGCAGATCCACGCGGCAGGGTTTAGGAAAACGAGAAAAACTGTTTTTT

d_call: TRBD2
j_call: TRBJ2-1
clone_size: few
v_call: TRBV27
cdr3_aa: CASSNPSGGFWEQFF
cdr3_nt: TGTGCCAGCAGTAATCCTAGCGGGGGTTTCTGGGAGCAGTTCTTC

d_call: NA
j_call: TRBJ2-7
clone_size: few
v_call: TRBV18
cdr3_aa: CASSPPTSEQYF
cdr3_nt: TGTGCCAGCTCACCACCGACTTCCGAGCAGTACTTC

d_call: NA
j_call: TRBJ2-7
clone_size: few
v_call: TRBV28
cdr3_aa: CASSFISPSGYEQYF
cdr3_nt: TGTGCCAGCAGTTTCATTAGTCCCAGCGGGTACGAGCAGTACTTC